This T cell receptor beta chain derives from a study of T cells in Graves' hyperthyroidism and ophthalmopathy. This clonotype was recorded many times. The antigen remains unidentified. Researchers barred patients who had uncontrolled infection, other autoimmune disease, pregnancy or lactation. Trimming stripped 3 bases from V and 3 bases from J, with 5 bases between. CDR3 length: 13 amino acids. Per germline, CDR1 SGHAT and CDR2 FQNNGV. Study findings and constraints: The blood repertoire included most of the expanded thyroid clonotypes above 0.001. A model of 13 V-J features distinguished ophthalmopathy from stable hyperthyroidism.

RNA transcripts gave rise to amplified TCR beta CDR3 regions. HTBI primers drove first-round RT-PCR of the TCR CDR3. TCRdb passed the multiplex PCR reads through MiXCR, listing each CDR3 protein once. The data show under 800,000 distinct CDR3 sequences, 14% seen once. V and J are TRBV11-2 and TRBJ1-4; unclear D gene. What was sequenced was blood. This receptor was taken from a woman between 18 and 29 years old with Graves' hyperthyroidism. CDR3 amino acids: CASSLTANEKLFF. Written as DNA, the CDR3 is TGTGCCAGCAGCTTGACGGCTAATGAAAAACTGTTTTTT.